This TCR beta chain was captured in a study of identical twins. This clonotype was observed a few times. Using its own MiXCR run on the 5' RACE reads, TCRdb lists one record per CDR3 protein. The data contain under 1 million distinct CDR3 sequences, around 12% of them singletons. V was clipped by 3 bases and J by 6 bases, with 19 bases between them. Per germline, CDR1 SGHRS and CDR2 YFSETQ. The CDR3 is 15 residues long. The same sample was also studied in work on yellow fever vaccine responses in identical twins.

The TCR comes from a young woman in good health. The chain is built from TRBV5-1 and TRBJ2-7; D might be TRBD2 (6 bases). Sequencing was done on a sample of PBMCs. CDR3 sequence reads: CASSSDLGLLVEQYF. CDR3 coding DNA: TGCGCCAGCAGCTCGGACTTGGGACTCCTCGTCGAGCAGTACTTC.